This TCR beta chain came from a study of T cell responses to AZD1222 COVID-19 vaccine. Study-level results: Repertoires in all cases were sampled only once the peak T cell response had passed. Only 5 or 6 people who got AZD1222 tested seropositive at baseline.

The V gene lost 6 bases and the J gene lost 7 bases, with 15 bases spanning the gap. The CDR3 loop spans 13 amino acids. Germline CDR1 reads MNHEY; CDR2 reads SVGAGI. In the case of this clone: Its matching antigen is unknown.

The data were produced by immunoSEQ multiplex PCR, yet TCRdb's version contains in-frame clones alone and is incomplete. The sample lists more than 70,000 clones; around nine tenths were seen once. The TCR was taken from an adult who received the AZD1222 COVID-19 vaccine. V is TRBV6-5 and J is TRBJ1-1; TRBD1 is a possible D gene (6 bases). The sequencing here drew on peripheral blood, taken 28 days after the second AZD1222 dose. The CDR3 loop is CASRKGGGLEAFF. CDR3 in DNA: TGTGCCAGCAGAAAAGGGGGGGGTCTTGAAGCTTTCTTT.